The TCR beta chain described here comes from a study of blood T cell repertoires in COVID-19. CDR3 length: 12 amino acids. V was pared by 4 bases and J by 3 bases, with 4 bases between. The germline V gene encodes CDR1 SGHRS and CDR2 YFSETQ. Authors' processing steps: Researchers report that nucleated cell counts were estimated from reference gene primer amplification. Method: immunoSEQ multiplex PCR; TCRdb's copy keeps in-frame clones and lacks some. V and J calls and clone size are copied from that table; D and trimming were computed from the DNA. The sample shows a few hundred thousand clones, more than 80% of them seen only once.

The source is a man aged 35 to 55 with acute or convalescent COVID-19. The chain joins TRBV5-1 to TRBJ2-2; D remains unclear. The sequencing input was peripheral blood. The CDR3 sequence: CASSLHTGELFF. The CDR3 nucleotides read TGCGCCAGCAGCCTCCACACCGGGGAGCTGTTTTTT. The full variable domain, completed using reference TRBV5-1 and TRBJ2-2, is KAGVTQTPRYLIKTRGQQVTLSCSPISGHRSVSWYQQTPGQGLQFLFEYFSETQRNKGNFPGRFSGRQFSNSRSEMNVSTLELGDSALYLCASSLHTGELFFGEGSRLTVL.